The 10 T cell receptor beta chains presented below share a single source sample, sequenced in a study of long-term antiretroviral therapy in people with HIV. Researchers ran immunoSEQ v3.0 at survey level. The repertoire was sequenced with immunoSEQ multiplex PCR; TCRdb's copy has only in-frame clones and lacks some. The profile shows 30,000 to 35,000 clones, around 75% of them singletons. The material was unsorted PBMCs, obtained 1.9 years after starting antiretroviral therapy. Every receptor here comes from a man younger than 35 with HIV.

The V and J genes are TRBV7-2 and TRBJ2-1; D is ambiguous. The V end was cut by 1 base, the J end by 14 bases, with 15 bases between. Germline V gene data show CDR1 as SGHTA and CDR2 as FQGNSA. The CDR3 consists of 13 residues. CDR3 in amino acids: CASSLERAHPEFF. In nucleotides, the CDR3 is TGTGCCAGCAGCTTAGAACGGGCACACCCGGAGTTCTTC.

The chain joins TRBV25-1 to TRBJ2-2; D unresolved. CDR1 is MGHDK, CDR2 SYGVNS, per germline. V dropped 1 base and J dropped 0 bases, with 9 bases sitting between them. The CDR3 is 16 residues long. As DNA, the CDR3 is TGTGCCAGCAGTGAATTGAAAGGGTCGAACACCGGGGAGCTGTTTTTT. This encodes CASSELKGSNTGELFF.

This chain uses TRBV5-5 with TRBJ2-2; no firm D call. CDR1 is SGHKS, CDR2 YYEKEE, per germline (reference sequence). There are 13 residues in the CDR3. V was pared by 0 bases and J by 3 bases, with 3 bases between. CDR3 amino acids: CASSLGYTGELFF. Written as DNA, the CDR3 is TGTGCCAGCAGCTTGGGATACACCGGGGAGCTGTTTTTT.

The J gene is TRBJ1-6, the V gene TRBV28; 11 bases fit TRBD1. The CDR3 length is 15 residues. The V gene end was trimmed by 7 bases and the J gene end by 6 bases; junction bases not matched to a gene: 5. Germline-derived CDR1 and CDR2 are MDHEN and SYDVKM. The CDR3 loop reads CASILGTGGNSPLHF. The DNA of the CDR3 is TGTGCCAGCATTCTAGGGACAGGGGGTAATTCACCCCTCCACTTT.

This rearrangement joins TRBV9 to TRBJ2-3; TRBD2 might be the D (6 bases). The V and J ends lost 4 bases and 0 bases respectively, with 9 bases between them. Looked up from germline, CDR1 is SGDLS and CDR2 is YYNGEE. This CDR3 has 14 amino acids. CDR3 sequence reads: CASSTGTSTDTQYF. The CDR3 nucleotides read TGTGCCAGCAGCACCGGGACTAGCACAGATACGCAGTATTTT.

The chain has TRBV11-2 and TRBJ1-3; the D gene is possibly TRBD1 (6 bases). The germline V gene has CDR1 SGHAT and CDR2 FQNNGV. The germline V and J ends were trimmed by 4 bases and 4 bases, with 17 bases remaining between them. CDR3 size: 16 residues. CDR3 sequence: CASSSTGIMGGNTIYF. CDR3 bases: TGTGCCAGCAGCTCCACAGGGATTATGGGAGGAAACACCATATATTTT. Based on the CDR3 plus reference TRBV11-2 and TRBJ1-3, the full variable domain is EAGVAQSPRYKIIEKRQSVAFWCNPISGHATLYWYQQILGQGPKLLIQFQNNGVVDDSQLPKDRFSAERLKGVDSTLKIQPAKLEDSAVYLCASSSTGIMGGNTIYFGEGSWLTVV.

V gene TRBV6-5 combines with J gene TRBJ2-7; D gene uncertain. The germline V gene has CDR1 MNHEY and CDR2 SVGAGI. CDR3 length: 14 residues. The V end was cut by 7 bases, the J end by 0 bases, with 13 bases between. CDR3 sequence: CASTRTGSSYEQYF. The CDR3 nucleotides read TGTGCCAGCACCCGAACGGGCAGCTCCTACGAGCAGTACTTC.

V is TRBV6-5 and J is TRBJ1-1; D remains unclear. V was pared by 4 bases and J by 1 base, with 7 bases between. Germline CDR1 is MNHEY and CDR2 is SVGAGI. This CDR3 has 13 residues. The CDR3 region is CASSFRPNTEAFF. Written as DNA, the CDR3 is TGTGCCAGCAGTTTTCGACCGAACACTGAAGCTTTCTTT.

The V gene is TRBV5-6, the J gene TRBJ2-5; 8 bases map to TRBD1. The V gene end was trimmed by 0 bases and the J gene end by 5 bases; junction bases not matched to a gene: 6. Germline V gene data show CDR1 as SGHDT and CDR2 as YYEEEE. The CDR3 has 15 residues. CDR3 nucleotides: TGTGCCAGCAGCTTGGGCAGGGGGCAGGGGGAGACCCAGTACTTC. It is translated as CASSLGRGQGETQYF.

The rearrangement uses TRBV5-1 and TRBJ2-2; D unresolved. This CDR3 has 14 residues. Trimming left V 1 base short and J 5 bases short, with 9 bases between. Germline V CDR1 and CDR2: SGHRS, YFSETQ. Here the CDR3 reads CASSLYPLTGELFF. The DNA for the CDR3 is TGCGCCAGCAGCTTGTATCCGTTAACCGGGGAGCTGTTTTTT.